One sample yielded the 28 T cell receptor beta chains listed below, sequenced in a study of T cell responses to AZD1222 COVID-19 vaccine. Using immunoSEQ multiplex PCR, the repertoire was profiled, and TCRdb retains in-frame clones only, with some absent. The table has roughly 120,000 clones, about 92% seen once. The specimen comprised peripheral blood, sampled 28 days after the second AZD1222 dose. The source of these receptors is an adult who received the AZD1222 COVID-19 vaccine.

This clone has just one count. The chain uses TRBV14 and TRBJ1-1; D gene uncertain. The CDR3 is 13 residues long. Deletions cut 2 bases from V and 0 bases from J, with 4 bases between. The germline gives CDR1 SGHDN, CDR2 FVKESK. The DNA of the CDR3 is TGTGCCAGCAGCCAACAGGTGAACACTGAAGCTTTCTTT. Its protein is CASSQQVNTEAFF.

V usage is TRBV27 and J usage is TRBJ2-7; 8 nucleotides agree with TRBD1. This CDR3 is built from 14 residues. The V gene end was trimmed by 7 bases and the J gene end by 6 bases; junction bases not matched to a gene: 11. In germline, CDR1 is MNHEY, CDR2 SMNVEV (reference sequence). The CDR3 nucleotides read TGTGCCAGCACTTCCCGACAGGGGATTGGCGAGCAGTACTTC. Translated, it gives CASTSRQGIGEQYF.

The V call is TRBV5-1, the J call TRBJ1-1; TRBD1 is a possible D gene (5 bases). This CDR3 region has 15 residues. Trimming left V 4 bases short and J 2 bases short, with 15 bases between. Germline V gives CDR1 SGHRS, CDR2 YFSETQ. CDR3 loop: CASSAGRGSNTEAFF. CDR3 coding DNA: TGCGCCAGCAGCGCCGGCCGGGGCAGCAACACTGAAGCTTTCTTT.

The CDR3 spells CASTRQVGAQETQYF. CDR3 nucleotides: TGTGCCAGCACCCGACAAGTGGGGGCCCAAGAGACCCAGTACTTC. The V and J genes are TRBV5-8 and TRBJ2-5; maybe TRBD1 (6 bases). Germline CDR1 SGHTS, CDR2 YDEGEE. This CDR3 region has 15 residues. Trimming left V 6 bases short and J 1 base short, with 16 bases between.

The chain recombines TRBV7-8 with TRBJ2-3; TRBD2 agrees at 9 bases. Trimming at V came to 3 bases and at J to 1 base, leaving 5 bases not matched to a gene. This CDR3 spans 16 amino acids. Per the germline V gene, CDR1 is SGHVS and CDR2 is FQNEAQ. The DNA of the CDR3 is TGTGCCAGCAGCTTTGGGACTAGCCGTGGCACAGATACGCAGTATTTT. Amino acid sequence: CASSFGTSRGTDTQYF.

In the case of this clone: This sample includes further DNA sequences coding for the same CDR3. The chain is built from TRBV5-1 and TRBJ2-3; 7 positions agree with TRBD2. The CDR3 spans 15 residues. Germline values: CDR1 SGHRS, CDR2 YFSETQ. Trimming took 0 bases from V and 0 from J; bases not matched to a gene: 1. The CDR3 nucleotides read TGCGCCAGCAGCTTGGCTAGCGGAAGCACAGATACGCAGTATTTT. Amino acids: CASSLASGSTDTQYF.

V is TRBV3-1 (or the pseudogene TRBV3-2) and J is TRBJ2-1, with D unclear. Trimming removed 1 base from V and 6 bases from J, with 7 bases in between. Germline lookup yields CDR1 LGHDT and CDR2 YNNKEL (reference sequence). The CDR3 runs 13 residues. The CDR3 sequence is CASSQVASNEQFF. CDR3 nucleotide sequence: TGTGCCAGCAGCCAAGTGGCAAGCAATGAGCAGTTCTTC.

This chain connects TRBV11-3 to TRBJ2-1; no firm D call. Germline CDR1 SGHNT, CDR2 YENEEA. The V end lost 3 bases, the J end lost 3 bases, and 12 bases lay between the germline ends. CDR3 length equals 15 residues. Here the CDR3 reads CASSFGPLDYNEQFF. CDR3 sequence (DNA): TGTGCCAGCAGCTTTGGGCCCCTGGACTACAATGAGCAGTTCTTC. The whole variable domain, filled in from reference TRBV11-3 and TRBJ2-1, reads EAGVVQSPRYKIIEKKQPVAFWCNPISGHNTLYWYLQNLGQGPELLIRYENEEAVDDSQLPKDRFSAERLKGVDSTLKIQPAELGDSAVYLCASSFGPLDYNEQFFGPGTRLTVL.

The J gene is TRBJ2-7, the V gene TRBV18; D is undetermined. The CDR3 extends over 11 amino acids. With 3 bases removed from V and 6 bases from J, the gap between germline ends came to 6 bases. Germline V gives CDR1 KGHSH, CDR2 LQKENI. CDR3 DNA sequence: TGTGCCAGCTCACCCACTGCCGAGCAGTACTTC. This encodes CASSPTAEQYF.

In this sample, this clone turned up once. The chain has TRBV7-3 and TRBJ1-1; tentatively, D is TRBD1 (5 bases). Germline V CDR1 and CDR2: SGHTA, FQGTGA. This CDR3 region has 13 residues. Trimming removed 6 bases from V and 0 bases from J, with 8 bases in between. The DNA of the CDR3 is TGTGCCAGCAGTAAGGACATGAACACTGAAGCTTTCTTT. This codes for CASSKDMNTEAFF. Supplemented by reference TRBV7-3 and TRBJ1-1, the full variable domain reads GAGVSQTPSNKVTEKGKYVELRCDPISGHTALYWYRQSLGQGPEFLIYFQGTGAADDSGLPNDRFFAVRPEGSVSTLKIQRTERGDSAVYLCASSKDMNTEAFFGQGTRLTVV.

This rearrangement joins TRBV7-9 to TRBJ2-3, with D perhaps being TRBD1 or TRBD2 (5 bases each). The V end lost 4 bases, the J end lost 1 base, and 15 bases lay between the germline ends. Germline CDR1 and CDR2: SEHNR and FQNEAQ (reference sequence). This CDR3 has 16 residues. The CDR3 spells CASSYPGTEGTDTQYF. The CDR3 coding sequence is TGTGCCAGCAGCTACCCCGGGACGGAAGGCACAGATACGCAGTATTTT.

To note about this clone: This same CDR3 is encoded by further DNA sequences in the sample. Here the CDR3 DNA reads TGCGCCAGCAGCTTGGGGCAGAGCACAGATACGCAGTATTTT. Translation: CASSLGQSTDTQYF. This sequence joins TRBV5-1 and TRBJ2-3; no clear D. Trimming removed 0 bases at V and 0 bases at J, with 5 bases between. Germline CDR1 and CDR2: SGHRS and YFSETQ. The CDR3 has 14 residues.

The chain recombines TRBV21-1 with TRBJ2-1; the listed D gene, TRBD2, was not tested against the DNA. TRBV21-1 is tagged as a pseudogene. This CDR3 has 15 residues. CDR3 residues: CASSKICGSVNEQFF. CDR3 coding DNA: TGTGCCAGCAGCAAAATTTGCGGGAGTGTAAATGAGCAGTTCTTC.

The chain links TRBV2 to TRBJ1-3; D unclear. In germline, CDR1 is SNHLY, CDR2 FYNNEI. The CDR3 covers 13 residues. V lost 4 bases, J lost 2 bases, and 6 bases lay in between. The CDR3 bases are TGTGCCAGCAGTGGCACGGCTGGAAACACCATATATTTT. Translation gives CASSGTAGNTIYF.

The chain links TRBV18 to TRBJ1-4; D uncertain. The CDR3 is made up of 13 amino acids. The ends were cut back, 3 bases at V and 16 bases at J, with 18 bases in the middle. Germline V CDR1 and CDR2: KGHSH, LQKENI. The CDR3 coding sequence is TGTGCCAGCTCACCGTTGTCTGCCCTCCCTCCGTTTTTT. Translating it yields CASSPLSALPPFF.

The chain is built from TRBV5-5 and TRBJ2-7; TRBD1 aligns across 8 bases. CDR3 length equals 14 residues. CDR1 and CDR2 from the germline V gene are SGHKS and YYEKEE (reference sequence). With 4 bases clipped from V and 2 bases from J, the junction kept 5 bases outside the gene matches. The CDR3: CASSKGQGAYEQYF. The CDR3 bases are TGTGCCAGCAGCAAAGGACAGGGCGCCTACGAGCAGTACTTC.

V and J are TRBV24-1 and TRBJ2-3; D possibly corresponds to TRBD1 (6 bases). V was clipped by 5 bases and J by 4 bases, with 12 bases between them. The CDR3 sequence is 14 residues long. Germline CDR1 and CDR2: KGHDR and SFDVKD. The CDR3 is CATSGQRGSDTQYF. The CDR3 DNA sequence: TGTGCCACCAGTGGTCAAAGGGGGTCAGATACGCAGTATTTT.

The V gene is TRBV19, the J gene TRBJ1-1, with no clear D. With 3 bases removed from V and 2 bases from J, the gap between germline ends came to 10 bases. CDR3 length: 14 amino acids. The germline CDR1 and CDR2 sequences are LNHDA and SQIVND (reference sequence). CDR3 amino acids: CASSIPERNTEAFF. The CDR3 DNA follows: TGTGCCAGTAGTATTCCAGAGCGAAACACTGAAGCTTTCTTT. Variable domain in full (rest from reference TRBV19 and TRBJ1-1): DGGITQSPKYLFRKEGQNVTLSCEQNLNHDAMYWYRQDPGQGLRLIYYSQIVNDFQKGDIAEGYSVSREKKESFPLTVTSAQKNPTAFYLCASSIPERNTEAFFGQGTRLTVV.

This chain joins TRBV5-4 and TRBJ2-3, with 8 bases fitting TRBD1. V was clipped by 2 bases and J by 0 bases; unmatched bases: 2. From germline, CDR1 is SGHNT and CDR2 YYREEE (reference sequence). The CDR3 extends over 15 amino acids. The CDR3 DNA reads TGTGCCAGCAGCTTCCAGGGGGCTAGCACAGATACGCAGTATTTT. It yields the protein CASSFQGASTDTQYF.

This clone came up a few times. This chain uses TRBV9 with TRBJ2-1; tentative D call: TRBD2 (6 bases). CDR1 and CDR2 from the germline V gene are SGDLS and YYNGEE. The V and J ends lost 3 bases and 0 bases respectively, with 13 bases between them. The CDR3 consists of 16 residues. Written as DNA, the CDR3 is TGTGCCAGCAGCGGGGGTCGGGAGAGCTCCTACAATGAGCAGTTCTTC. This codes for CASSGGRESSYNEQFF.

The chain has TRBV6-5 and TRBJ1-3, with D uncertain. CDR1 MNHEY and CDR2 SVGAGI come from the germline V gene. V dropped 4 bases and J dropped 0 bases, with 13 bases sitting between them. CDR3 length: 16 residues. The CDR3 nucleotides are TGTGCCAGCAGTTCAACCGGGATACTCTCTGGAAACACCATATATTTT. Its translation: CASSSTGILSGNTIYF.

This clone was seen once. This chain connects TRBV5-4 to TRBJ2-5, with D perhaps TRBD2 (6 bases). V lost 4 bases, J lost 5 bases, and 15 bases lay in between. The germline gives CDR1 SGHNT, CDR2 YYREEE (reference sequence). This CDR3 spans 14 amino acids. The CDR3 loop is CASSAPAAGETQYF. The DNA of the CDR3 is TGTGCCAGCAGCGCTCCGGCTGCGGGGGAGACCCAGTACTTC.

J is TRBJ2-7 and V is TRBV6-1, with TRBD2 matching over 15 bases. This CDR3 region has 19 residues. V shed 3 bases and J 3 bases; nucleotides not matched to a gene: 12. Germline CDR1 and CDR2: MNHNS and SASEGT. This CDR3 reads CASSDQVGGLAGGSYEQYF. CDR3 nucleotides: TGTGCCAGCAGTGACCAGGTCGGGGGACTAGCGGGAGGAAGCTACGAGCAGTACTTC.

This clone was found once. This sequence joins TRBV5-1 and TRBJ1-1; 7 nucleotides agree with TRBD1. V was pared by 3 bases and J by 5 bases, with 13 bases of the junction left unmatched. The CDR3 is 16 amino acids. CDR1 SGHRS and CDR2 YFSETQ come from the germline V gene. CDR3 nucleotide sequence: TGCGCCAGCAGCTCCCCGACAGGGATTGACGGTACTGAAGCTTTCTTT. This gives the protein CASSSPTGIDGTEAFF.

This clone appeared once. Written as DNA, the CDR3 is TGTGCCAGTAGTATTGGACAGGGGGGGAGGAATGAGCAGTTCTTC. This sequence encodes CASSIGQGGRNEQFF. The chain links TRBV19 to TRBJ2-1; 10 bases line up with TRBD1. Germline trimming cut 3 bases from V and 7 bases from J; bases unmatched to any gene: 6. Germline CDR1 is LNHDA and CDR2 is SQIVND (reference sequence). This CDR3 contains 15 residues.

This rearrangement joins TRBV5-4 to TRBJ2-2; 7 bases align to TRBD2. This CDR3 is 16 amino acids long. CDR1 and CDR2 (germline): SGHNT, YYREEE (reference sequence). V trimming: 1 base; J trimming: 3 bases; junction bases outside the gene matches: 6. The CDR3 nucleotides are TGTGCCAGCAGCTTGATCGGGGGGACGGACACCGGGGAGCTGTTTTTT. Translating it yields CASSLIGGTDTGELFF.

This sequence joins TRBV6-1 and TRBJ1-5; TRBD1 is a possible D gene (5 bases). The CDR3 sequence is 14 residues long. CDR1 is MNHNS and CDR2 is SASEGT in the germline V gene. The germline V and J ends were trimmed by 2 bases and 12 bases, with 17 bases remaining between them. CDR3 loop: CASSERGSSSRQHF. The CDR3, as DNA: TGTGCCAGCAGTGAACGGGGGTCCTCTTCGCGCCAGCATTTT.

The chain is built from TRBV7-9 and TRBJ2-3, with 8 bases identical to TRBD1. The CDR3 runs to 15 residues. Looked up from germline, CDR1 is SEHNR and CDR2 is FQNEAQ (reference sequence). With V trimmed by 3 bases and J by 7 bases, 9 bases remained unmatched. CDR3 sequence: CASSFYTRGLNTQYF. DNA for the CDR3: TGTGCCAGCAGCTTTTATACCAGGGGGCTAAATACGCAGTATTTT.